The clone carrying this T cell receptor beta chain came up a few times. As yet, its antigen is unknown. By flow cytometry, patients selected for sequencing had shown an expansion of CD8+CD57+ cells. Patients were therapy-naive when their blood was sampled. According to the study, genomic DNA was the template for TCR beta VDJ and CDR3 profiling. MiXCR, applied by TCRdb to the reads, yields one record per CDR3 protein. In the table there are about 220,000 distinct CDR3 sequences, approximately 50% of which are singletons. This specimen belongs to a study of CD8+CD57+ T cells in acquired aplastic anemia. Study outcomes and limitations: Simpson's diversity of CD8+ cells was not significantly different in patients compared with controls.

The CDR3 has 15 amino acids. CDR1 and CDR2 from the germline V gene are MNHNS and SASEGT. Trimming took off 5 bases at V and 5 bases at J, with 16 bases between the two ends. The chain recombines TRBV6-1 with TRBJ1-5, with a weak D call TRBD1 (5 bases). The specimen sequenced was sorted CD4+, CD8+, or CD8+CD57+ T cells (not recorded which) from PBMCs. The receptor's source is a human donor with aplastic anemia. For the CDR3, the DNA is TGTGCCAGCAGTCCCCGGACACTGGGGGATCAGCCCCAGCATTTT. It specifies CASSPRTLGDQPQHF.